A selection of T cell receptor beta chains follows, all from one sample in a study of T-cell reconstitution after alpha-beta-depleted transplantation in children. In TCRdb, the PCR reads were re-called with MiXCR into one record per CDR3 protein. The table records fewer than 250,000 distinct CDR3 sequences, approximately 8% of them present only once. This material consisted of PBMCs, mostly from graft donor cells, taken 180 days after TCRalphabeta/CD19-depleted stem cell transplant. The source is a male patient younger than 18 who had a stem cell transplant for acute lymphoblastic leukemia, so the T cells may come from the graft donor. Both conserved end residues are part of each CDR3. D genes are given only for firm matches. Not all rows give a size; the values are once, few, many and, for expanded clones, a class.

v_gene,d_gene,j_gene,abundance,CDR3nt,CDR3aa
TRBV5-5,TRBD2,TRBJ2-5,many,TGTGCCAGCAGCTTGGGACTAGCGGCTTTCCAAGAGACCCAGTACTTC,CASSLGLAAFQETQYF
TRBV5-1,TRBD1,TRBJ2-1,many,TGCGCCAGCAGCCCGGGACAGGGGTACAATGAGCAGTTCTTC,CASSPGQGYNEQFF
TRBV9,NA,TRBJ2-3,many,TGTGCCAGCAGCGCCCGCTTGGAGGCCTCCTACACAGATACGCAGTATTTT,CASSARLEASYTDTQYF
TRBV7-2,TRBD2,TRBJ2-2,many,TGTGCCAGCAGCTGGGGACTATCGAACACCGGGGAGCTGTTTTTT,CASSWGLSNTGELFF
TRBV7-8,NA,TRBJ2-1,many,TGTGCCAGCAGCTTAGTATGGGGGGCGAGCCCCGGGAATGAGCAGTTCTTC,CASSLVWGASPGNEQFF
TRBV28,NA,TRBJ2-7,many,TGTGCCAGCATCAGTGGGTACGAGCAGTACTTC,CASISGYEQYF
TRBV7-7,TRBD2,TRBJ2-7,many,TGTGCTATCAGCTTAGACGGGAGGGCCGGCGAGCAGTACTTC,CAISLDGRAGEQYF
TRBV13,NA,TRBJ2-1,many,TGTGCCAGCGGAAACTTCAAAACCCCCGATGAGCAGTTCTTC,CASGNFKTPDEQFF
TRBV5-5,NA,TRBJ2-7,many,TGTGCCAGCAGCTTGGATTCCCGGGACATCAGGTCCTACGAGCAGTACTTC,CASSLDSRDIRSYEQYF
TRBV7-2,NA,TRBJ1-6,NA,TGTGCCAGCAGCTTAGCCCCGACAGCCTTCTATAATTCACCCCTCCACTTT,CASSLAPTAFYNSPLHF
TRBV12-3/TRBV12-4,NA,TRBJ2-1,many,TGTGCCAGCAGTTTAGGAGAACGAAGCTCCTACAATGAGCAGTTCTTC,CASSLGERSSYNEQFF
TRBV7-2,NA,TRBJ1-1,NA,TGTGCCAGCAGCTTAGTAGCCGGGGGCGCTGAAGCTTTCTTT,CASSLVAGGAEAFF
TRBV11-2,NA,TRBJ1-1,many,TGTGCCAGCAGCTTTGGCAGGCCTTGGCCTGAAGCTTTCTTT,CASSFGRPWPEAFF
TRBV11-3,NA,TRBJ2-1,many,TGTGCCAGCAGCTTGCGGGGAAAGGGTGAGCAGTTCTTC,CASSLRGKGEQFF
TRBV4-2,NA,TRBJ2-2,NA,TGTGCCAGCAGCCAAACAAGGACGGGGAACACCGGGGTGCTGTTTTTC,CASSQTRTGNTGVLFF
TRBV20-1,TRBD2,TRBJ2-2,many,TGCAGTGCTAGCCCTAGCGGGGGGAACACCGGGGAGCTGTTTTTT,CSASPSGGNTGELFF
TRBV6-1,NA,TRBJ2-7,many,TGTGCCAGCACCCTACGGGGGACACCGTACGAGCAGTACTTC,CASTLRGTPYEQYF
TRBV20-1,NA,TRBJ2-7,many,TGCAGTGGGACAGCCTACGAGCAGTACTTC,CSGTAYEQYF
TRBV6-5,TRBD1,TRBJ2-7,few,TGTGCCAGCAGTTACCGGGACAGGGAACTGGGCTACGAGCAGTACTTC,CASSYRDRELGYEQYF
TRBV24-1,NA,TRBJ2-7,many,TGTGCCACCAGTGATAACGGCAGGTCCTACGAGCAGTACTTC,CATSDNGRSYEQYF
TRBV6-8,NA,TRBJ2-4,many,TGTGCCAGCAGTTACCATGGGACCGACCTAGCCAAAAACATTCAGTACTTC,CASSYHGTDLAKNIQYF
TRBV4-2,TRBD2,TRBJ2-7,many,TGTGCCAGCAGCCAAGATGAGGCGGGAGGTACCTACGAGCAGTACTTC,CASSQDEAGGTYEQYF
TRBV27,NA,TRBJ2-3,NA,TGTGCCAGCAGTCTAGTAGGCGCGACGGATACGCAGTATTTT,CASSLVGATDTQYF
TRBV27,NA,TRBJ2-7,many,TGTGCCAGCAGTCCCGGGATCTACGAGCAGTACTTC,CASSPGIYEQYF
TRBV28,TRBD2,TRBJ2-2,many,TGTGCCAGCAGTTTCCCAGCGGGGGGGCCGGACACCGGGGAGCTGTTTTTT,CASSFPAGGPDTGELFF
TRBV29-1,TRBD1,TRBJ1-2,many,TGCAGCGGGGAGGACAGGGCCTATGGCTACACCTTC,CSGEDRAYGYTF
TRBV7-9,TRBD2,TRBJ2-7,many,TGTGCCAGCAGGGTAGCGGGAGGTCCCTACGAGCAGTACTTC,CASRVAGGPYEQYF
TRBV19,NA,TRBJ1-1,few,TGTGCCAGTCGGGACGGATTGAACACTGAAGCTTTCTTT,CASRDGLNTEAFF
TRBV12-3/TRBV12-4,NA,TRBJ2-2,many,TGTGCCAGCAGTTTAATACTACCGAACACCGGGGAGCTGTTTTTT,CASSLILPNTGELFF
TRBV7-3,TRBD2,TRBJ2-1,many,TGTGCCAGCAGCTTCCCCGGGGGGGATCAGTTCTTC,CASSFPGGDQFF
TRBV10-3,NA,TRBJ2-1,many,TGTGCCATCAGTGAGAGAATGGGGGGGGGCGGCAATGAGCAGTTCTTC,CAISERMGGGGNEQFF
TRBV7-9,TRBD1,TRBJ2-7,many,TGTGCCAGCAGCTTGAACTTCCGGGACAGGACCCCCTACGAGCAGTACTTC,CASSLNFRDRTPYEQYF
TRBV5-5,NA,TRBJ1-3,many,TGTGCCAGCAGCTTGGACAGGTCGTCCTCTGGAAACACCATATATTTT,CASSLDRSSSGNTIYF
TRBV12-3/TRBV12-4,NA,TRBJ1-4,many,TGTGCCAGCAGTTCCTTCGGCGGCAGGTTTAATGAAAAACTGTTTTTT,CASSSFGGRFNEKLFF
TRBV19,TRBD1,TRBJ1-1,NA,TGTGCCAGTAGTATTCACGAGACAGGGTACACTGAAGCTTTCTTT,CASSIHETGYTEAFF
TRBV12-3/TRBV12-4,NA,TRBJ2-2,many,TGTGCCAGCACCCTTATTTGGACCGGGGAGCTGTTTTTT,CASTLIWTGELFF
TRBV18,NA,TRBJ1-2,many,TGTGCCAGCTCACCCGACAACCCATCCTATGGCTACACCTTC,CASSPDNPSYGYTF
TRBV6-5,NA,TRBJ2-1,many,TGTGCCAGCAGTTACGGTCAGGGGCACTACAATGAGCAGTTCTTC,CASSYGQGHYNEQFF
TRBV9,TRBD2,TRBJ2-7,many,TGTGCCAGCAGCGGGGGACTAGCGGAGACCTACGAGCAGTACTTC,CASSGGLAETYEQYF
TRBV19,TRBD1,TRBJ2-2,few,TGTGCCAGTAGACTAGGGGGGACAGGCGCCGGGGAGCTGTTTTTT,CASRLGGTGAGELFF
TRBV7-6,NA,TRBJ2-3,many,TGTGCCAGCAGCTTAGGACCGGGACACTCTCCCACAGATACGCAGTATTTT,CASSLGPGHSPTDTQYF
TRBV4-3,NA,TRBJ1-5,few,TGCGCCAGCAGCTATAAGACAGGCCCCGATCAGCCCCAGCATTTT,CASSYKTGPDQPQHF
TRBV28,NA,TRBJ1-5,many,TGTGCCAGCAGTTTAGCGCAGATTCCATATAGCAATCAGCCCCAGCATTTT,CASSLAQIPYSNQPQHF